This T cell receptor (beta chain) was found in a study of T cell responses to AZD1222 COVID-19 vaccine. Notes on the study in general: After the peak T cell response, and only then, were repertoires sampled. Donors, mostly white British, included more females; clonal diversity was possibly underestimated.

Concerning this clone: Its antigen remains unidentified.

Germline values: CDR1 SGHTS, CDR2 YDEGEE. The CDR3 consists of 16 residues. V shed 2 bases and J 4 bases; nucleotides not matched to a gene: 11. Sequencing was performed with immunoSEQ multiplex PCR; in TCRdb, only in-frame clones are kept and a portion is missing. The sample records approximately 85,000 clones, 86% being singletons. The receptor was isolated from an adult in good health. V and J are TRBV5-8 and TRBJ1-2; 7 bases agree with TRBD1. The source was peripheral blood, collected on day 0 of AZD1222 vaccination. CDR3: CASSFRLKRTGYGYTF. In DNA form, the CDR3 reads TGTGCCAGCAGCTTTCGCCTTAAACGGACAGGCTATGGCTACACCTTC.